The clone carrying this TCR beta chain was seen just once. Per the original data handling: Reference gene primer amplification gave estimated nucleated cell counts. Profiled with immunoSEQ multiplex PCR; TCRdb holds only in-frame clones, not every one. The D gene and trimming were derived from the DNA, and the V and J assignments and clone size from that table. The data hold 56,000 or so clones, with under 90% observed a single time. This sample was taken from a study of blood T cell repertoires in COVID-19. Across the study: Some COVID-19 samples were acute and others convalescent; all came from the United States, Italy and Spain. T cells, B-cell-depleted T cells, or PBMCs provided the cDNA or gDNA that served as material.

The receptor comes from a human donor in a cohort sampled during active COVID-19. The sample was peripheral blood.

The chain's CDR3 is CASSLAWQDYYGYTF. CDR3 nucleotides: TGTGCCAGCAGCTTAGCCTGGCAGGACTACTATGGCTACACCTTC. J is TRBJ1-2 and V is TRBV11-2; D remains ambiguous. The CDR3 totals 15 residues. Germline assignment: CDR1 SGHAT and CDR2 FQNNGV. Trimming took off 1 base at V and 3 bases at J, with 12 bases between the two ends.